Below, 19 T cell receptor beta chains from the same sample are listed, as sequenced in a study of blood T cell repertoires in COVID-19. The data were produced by immunoSEQ multiplex PCR, yet TCRdb's version contains in-frame clones alone and is incomplete. Of around 92,000 clones listed, approximately 79% were seen once; the top ten hold 3.9%. The sample taken for sequencing was peripheral blood. The receptors stem from a man between 65 and 85 years old with COVID-19, enrolled during active disease.

The V and J genes are TRBV28 and TRBJ1-2; D gene uncertain. Looked up from germline, CDR1 is MDHEN and CDR2 is SYDVKM. The CDR3 is 12 amino acids. Trimming took off 6 bases at V and 7 bases at J, with 12 bases between the two ends. Here the CDR3 reads CASRLSGGGYTF. CDR3 nucleotides: TGTGCCAGCAGACTGTCCGGAGGTGGCTACACCTTC.

This chain connects TRBV7-9 to TRBJ2-2, with TRBD2 matching 9 bases. This CDR3 is built from 16 residues. J lost 6 bases, V lost 0 bases, and 5 bases had no gene match. Germline CDR1 is SEHNR and CDR2 is FQNEAQ (reference sequence). CDR3 bases: TGTGCCAGCAGCTTAGCGGCGGGAGGGCCCTCCGGGGAGCTGTTTTTT. Amino acid sequence: CASSLAAGGPSGELFF.

The CDR3 protein is CASTPRGQGAFNEQFF. CDR3 nucleotides: TGTGCCAGCACTCCCAGGGGACAGGGGGCTTTTAATGAGCAGTTCTTC. The rearrangement uses TRBV6-7 and TRBJ2-1, with 12 nucleotides matching TRBD1. TRBV6-7 is an ORF; its function is uncertain. This CDR3 has 16 amino acids. The V and J ends lost 7 bases and 7 bases, in that order; junction bases with no gene match: 11.

This clone showed up just a few times. This chain connects TRBV6-5 to TRBJ2-3, with 7 bases fitting TRBD1. Germline V gene lookup returns CDR1 MNHEY and CDR2 SVGAGI. The CDR3 spans 13 residues. The V and J ends lost 7 bases and 4 bases, in that order; junction bases with no gene match: 5. The CDR3 loop is CASTLQGADTQYF. The CDR3 region has the DNA TGTGCCAGCACTCTCCAGGGGGCAGATACGCAGTATTTT.

The chain links TRBV6-5 to TRBJ1-4, with D unclear. The germline V and J ends were trimmed by 0 bases and 4 bases, with 9 bases remaining between them. Germline lookup yields CDR1 MNHEY and CDR2 SVGAGI. The CDR3 runs 15 residues. The CDR3 DNA is TGTGCCAGCAGTTACTCGGCAGGCCTTAATGAAAAACTGTTTTTT. It encodes CASSYSAGLNEKLFF.

The chain recombines TRBV7-9 with TRBJ1-4; D possibly corresponds to TRBD1 (6 bases). Trimming left V 5 bases short and J 8 bases short, with 15 bases between. The germline V gene has CDR1 SEHNR and CDR2 FQNEAQ (reference sequence). The CDR3 consists of 14 residues. The CDR3 here is CASSRGGAWEKLFF. For the CDR3, the DNA is TGTGCCAGCAGCCGAGGGGGGGCTTGGGAAAAACTGTTTTTT.

V is TRBV7-2 and J is TRBJ2-7, with 11 positions matching TRBD2. The CDR3 totals 16 residues. V lost 1 base, J lost 4 bases, and 6 bases stayed unmatched. The germline V gene encodes CDR1 SGHTA and CDR2 FQGNSA. CDR3 sequence: CASSLGSGRAGYEQYF. The CDR3 DNA reads as TGTGCCAGCAGCTTAGGTAGCGGGAGGGCCGGGTACGAGCAGTACTTC.

This clone was detected only a few times. The rearrangement links TRBV4-3 to TRBJ2-7; maybe TRBD2 (6 bases). Trimming removed 3 bases from V and 7 bases from J, with 13 bases in between. The CDR3 totals 13 residues. Per the germline V gene, CDR1 is LGHNA and CDR2 is YSLEER. CDR3 protein: CASSQPGLQEQYF. In nucleotides, the CDR3 is TGCGCCAGCAGCCAGCCGGGACTTCAAGAGCAGTACTTC.

The chain joins TRBV6-1 to TRBJ1-6; maybe TRBD1 (5 bases). CDR1 and CDR2 (germline): MNHNS, SASEGT. Trimming cost V 2 bases and J 7 bases, with 12 bases left between them. The length of the CDR3 is 15 residues. In nucleotides, the CDR3 is TGTGCCAGCAGTGAAATCGGGGGTTGGAATTCACCCCTCCACTTT. As protein: CASSEIGGWNSPLHF.

The J gene is TRBJ2-1, the V gene TRBV19, with a possible D match to TRBD2 (5 bases). The CDR3 is made up of 14 amino acids. The V end was cut by 4 bases, the J end by 7 bases, with 14 bases between. Per germline, CDR1 LNHDA and CDR2 SQIVND (reference sequence). The CDR3 here is CASSTSRLSNEQFF. The CDR3 region has the DNA TGTGCCAGTAGTACAAGCCGACTATCTAATGAGCAGTTCTTC.

The chain has TRBV27 and TRBJ2-1, with TRBD1 matching over 8 bases. The V and J ends lost 5 bases and 4 bases, in that order; junction bases with no gene match: 7. Per germline, CDR1 MNHEY and CDR2 SMNVEV (reference sequence). This CDR3 spans 15 amino acids. The CDR3 protein is CASSRRQGFYNEQFF. In DNA, the CDR3 is TGTGCCAGCAGTCGGCGACAGGGGTTTTACAATGAGCAGTTCTTC.

V and J are TRBV5-1 and TRBJ2-3; 11 bases are a match to TRBD2. CDR3 length: 15 amino acids. V gave up 3 bases and J gave up 5 bases; unmatched junction bases: 5. Germline values: CDR1 SGHRS, CDR2 YFSETQ. The CDR3 sequence is CASSSPTSGKDTQYF. The CDR3 DNA reads as TGCGCCAGCAGCTCTCCGACTAGCGGGAAAGATACGCAGTATTTT.

The chain links TRBV5-1 to TRBJ2-5, with 7 bases matching TRBD1. Germline V lookup: CDR1 SGHRS, CDR2 YFSETQ. The CDR3 extends over 15 amino acids. V lost 4 bases, J lost 1 base, and 7 bases stayed unmatched. CDR3 coding DNA: TGCGCCAGCAGCCCGGGACAGCTGACCCAAGAGACCCAGTACTTC. Residues: CASSPGQLTQETQYF.

This chain uses TRBV5-4 with TRBJ1-2; 8 nucleotides agree with TRBD1. Germline V lookup: CDR1 SGHNT, CDR2 YYREEE (reference sequence). V shed 0 bases and J 6 bases; nucleotides not matched to a gene: 7. This CDR3 comprises 15 residues. The CDR3 region is CASSLDGRGRDGYTF. The CDR3 coding sequence is TGTGCCAGCAGCTTGGATGGCAGGGGGCGGGATGGCTACACCTTC.

This clone was counted only a few times. This chain joins TRBV4-2 and TRBJ2-3; possible D gene TRBD1, 6 bases. Trimming left V 0 bases short and J 2 bases short, with 18 bases between. Looked up from germline, CDR1 is LGHNA and CDR2 is YNFKEQ. The CDR3 is 18 residues long. The CDR3 region has the DNA TGTGCCAGCAGCCAAGAGTCCGGGACACGCTACCTCACAGATACGCAGTATTTT. This sequence encodes CASSQESGTRYLTDTQYF.

This clone was recorded only once. V is TRBV6-6 and J is TRBJ1-5; 8 nucleotides line up with TRBD1. This CDR3 comprises 16 residues. From germline, CDR1 is MNHNY and CDR2 SVGAGI (reference sequence). Trimming cost V 6 bases and J 3 bases; bases outside gene matches: 10. This CDR3 reads CASRAQGGLHNQPQHF. As DNA, the CDR3 is TGTGCCAGCAGGGCACAGGGGGGACTACACAATCAGCCCCAGCATTTT.

The chain links TRBV20-1 to TRBJ1-1; TRBD1 matches 7 bases. Germline lookup yields CDR1 DFQATT and CDR2 SNEGSKA (reference sequence). Unmatched junction bases numbered 4, after V lost 4 bases and J lost 8 bases. The CDR3 is made up of 11 amino acids. CDR3 nucleotides: TGCAGTGCTAAGGGGACAGCAGAAGCTTTCTTT. The encoded protein is CSAKGTAEAFF.

This clone was recorded a few times. The V call is TRBV4-3, the J call TRBJ2-2, with 10 nucleotides matching TRBD2. V shed 0 bases, J shed 2 bases, and the junction held 6 bases outside the gene matches. From germline, CDR1 is LGHNA and CDR2 YSLEER. The CDR3 is 18 residues long. CDR3 bases: TGCGCCAGCAGCCAAGAAGTCACTAGCGGGATCAACACCGGGGAGCTGTTTTTT. Translating it yields CASSQEVTSGINTGELFF.

The chain carries TRBV30 and TRBJ1-4; D remains unclear. Trimming removed 0 bases at V and 5 bases at J, with 10 bases between. The germline V gene has CDR1 GTSNPN and CDR2 SVGIG (reference sequence). The CDR3 loop spans 14 amino acids. CDR3 DNA sequence: TGTGCCTGGAGTGTACCGTTGACAAATGAAAAACTGTTTTTT. It encodes CAWSVPLTNEKLFF.